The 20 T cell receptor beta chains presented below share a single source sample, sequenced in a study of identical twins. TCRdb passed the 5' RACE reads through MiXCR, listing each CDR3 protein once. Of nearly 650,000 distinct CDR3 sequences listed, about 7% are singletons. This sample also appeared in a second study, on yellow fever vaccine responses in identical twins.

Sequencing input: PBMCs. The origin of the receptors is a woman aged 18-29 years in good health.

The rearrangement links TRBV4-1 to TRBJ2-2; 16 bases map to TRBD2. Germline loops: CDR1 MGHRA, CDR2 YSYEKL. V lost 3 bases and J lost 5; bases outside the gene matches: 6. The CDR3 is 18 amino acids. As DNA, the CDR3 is TGCGCCAGCAGCCAGGGGACTAGCGGGAGGGCGGGAACCGGGGAGCTGTTTTTT. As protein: CASSQGTSGRAGTGELFF.

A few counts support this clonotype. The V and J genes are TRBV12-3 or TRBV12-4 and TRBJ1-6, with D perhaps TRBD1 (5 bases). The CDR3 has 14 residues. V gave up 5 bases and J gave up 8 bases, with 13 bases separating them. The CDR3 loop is CASSVIGADSPLHF. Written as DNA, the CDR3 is TGTGCCAGCAGTGTCATAGGGGCTGATTCACCCCTCCACTTT.

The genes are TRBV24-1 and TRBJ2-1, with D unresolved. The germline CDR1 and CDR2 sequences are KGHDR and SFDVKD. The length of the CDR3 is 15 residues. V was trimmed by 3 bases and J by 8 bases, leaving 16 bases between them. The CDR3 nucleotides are TGTGCCACCAGTGATCGAGCAGTAACACGCGATGAGCAGTTCTTC. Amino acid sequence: CATSDRAVTRDEQFF.

CDR3 bases: TGTGCCAGCAGGTCGGGACGGGCAGACAATGAGCAGTTCTTC. Translated, it gives CASRSGRADNEQFF. The chain has TRBV7-9 and TRBJ2-1, with D possibly being TRBD1 or TRBD2 (5 bases each). The CDR3 has 14 amino acids. The ends were cut back, 6 bases at V and 5 bases at J, with 14 bases in the middle. CDR1 is SEHNR and CDR2 is FQNEAQ in the germline V gene (reference sequence). Filled out from reference TRBV7-9 and TRBJ2-1, the complete variable domain reads DTGVSQNPRHKITKRGQNVTFRCDPISEHNRLYWYRQTLGQGPEFLTYFQNEAQLEKSRLLSDRFSAERPKGSFSTLEIQRTEQGDSAMYLCASRSGRADNEQFFGPGTRLTVL.

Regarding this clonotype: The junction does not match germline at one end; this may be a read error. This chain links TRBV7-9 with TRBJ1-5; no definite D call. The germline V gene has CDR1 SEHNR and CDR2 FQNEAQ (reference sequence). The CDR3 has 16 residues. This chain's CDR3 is CASSLNEGLPNQPRHF. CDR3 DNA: TGTGCCAGCAGCTTGAACGAGGGATTGCCGAATCAGCCCCGGCATTTT.

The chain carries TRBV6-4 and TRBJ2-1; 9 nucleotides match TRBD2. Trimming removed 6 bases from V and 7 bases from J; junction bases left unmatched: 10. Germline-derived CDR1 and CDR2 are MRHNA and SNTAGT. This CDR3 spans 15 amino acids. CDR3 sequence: CASSRIHTSGNEQFF. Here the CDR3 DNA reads TGTGCCAGCAGCCGAATTCACACTAGCGGGAATGAGCAGTTCTTC.

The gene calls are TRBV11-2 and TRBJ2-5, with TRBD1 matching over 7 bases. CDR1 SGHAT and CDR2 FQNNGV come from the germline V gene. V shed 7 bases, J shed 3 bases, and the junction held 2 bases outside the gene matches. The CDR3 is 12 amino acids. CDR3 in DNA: TGTGCCAGCACACAGGGGAAAGAGACCCAGTACTTC. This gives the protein CASTQGKETQYF.

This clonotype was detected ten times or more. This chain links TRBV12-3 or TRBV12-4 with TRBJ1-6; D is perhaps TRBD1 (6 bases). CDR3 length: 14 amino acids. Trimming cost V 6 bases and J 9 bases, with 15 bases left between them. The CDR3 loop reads CASSWGGAGSPLHF. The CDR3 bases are TGTGCCAGCAGCTGGGGGGGCGCGGGTTCACCCCTCCACTTT.

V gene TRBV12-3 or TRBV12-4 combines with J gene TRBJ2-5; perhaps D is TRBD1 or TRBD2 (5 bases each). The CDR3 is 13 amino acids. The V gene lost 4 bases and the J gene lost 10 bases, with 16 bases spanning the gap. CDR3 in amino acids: CASSYSEGRGQYF. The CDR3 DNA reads TGTGCCAGCAGTTATTCCGAGGGTAGGGGCCAGTACTTC.

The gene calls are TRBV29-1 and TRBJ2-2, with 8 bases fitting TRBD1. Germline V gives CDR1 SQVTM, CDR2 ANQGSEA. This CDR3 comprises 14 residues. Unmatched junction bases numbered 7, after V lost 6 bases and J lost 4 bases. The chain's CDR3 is CSVDRVNPTGELFF. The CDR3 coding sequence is TGCAGCGTGGACAGGGTCAATCCCACCGGGGAGCTGTTTTTT.

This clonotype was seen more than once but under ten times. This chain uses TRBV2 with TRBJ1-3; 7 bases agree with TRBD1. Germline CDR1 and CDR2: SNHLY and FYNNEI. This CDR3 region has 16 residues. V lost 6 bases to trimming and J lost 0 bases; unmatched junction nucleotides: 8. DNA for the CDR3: TGTGCCAGCAGACGGGACAGCGTCCTCTCTGGAAACACCATATATTTT. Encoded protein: CASRRDSVLSGNTIYF.

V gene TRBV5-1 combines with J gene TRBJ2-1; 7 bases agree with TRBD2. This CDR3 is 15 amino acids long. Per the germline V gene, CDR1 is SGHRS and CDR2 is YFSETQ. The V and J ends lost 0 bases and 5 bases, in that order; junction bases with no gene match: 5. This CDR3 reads CASSLEGRADNEQFF. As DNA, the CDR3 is TGCGCCAGCAGCTTGGAAGGGAGGGCCGACAATGAGCAGTTCTTC.

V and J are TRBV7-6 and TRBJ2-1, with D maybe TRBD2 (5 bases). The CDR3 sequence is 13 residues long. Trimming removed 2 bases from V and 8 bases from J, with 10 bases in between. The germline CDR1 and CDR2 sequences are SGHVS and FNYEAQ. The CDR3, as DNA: TGTGCCAGCAGCTTAATCAAGGACTATGAGCAGTTCTTC. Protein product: CASSLIKDYEQFF. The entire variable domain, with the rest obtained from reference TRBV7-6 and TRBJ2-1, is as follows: GAGVSQSPRYKVTKRGQDVALRCDPISGHVSLYWYRQALGQGPEFLTYFNYEAQQDKSGLPNDRFSAERPEGSISTLTIQRTEQRDSAMYRCASSLIKDYEQFFGPGTRLTVL.

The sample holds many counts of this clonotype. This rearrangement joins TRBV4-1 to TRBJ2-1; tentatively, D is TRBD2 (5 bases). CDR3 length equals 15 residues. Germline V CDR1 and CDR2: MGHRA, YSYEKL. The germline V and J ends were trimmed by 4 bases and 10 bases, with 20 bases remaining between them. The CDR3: CASSRDLASLEEQFF. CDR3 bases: TGCGCCAGCAGCCGAGACCTAGCTTCTCTCGAGGAGCAGTTCTTC.

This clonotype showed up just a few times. The DNA of the CDR3 is TGCGCCAGCAGCTGGGGACACCTGAGCTCCTACAATGAGCAGTTCTTC. Its translation is CASSWGHLSSYNEQFF. The rearrangement joins TRBV5-1 to TRBJ2-1, with a weak D call TRBD1 (6 bases). This CDR3 is built from 16 residues. Germline V lookup: CDR1 SGHRS, CDR2 YFSETQ. Deletions cut 3 bases from V and 0 bases from J, with 13 bases between.

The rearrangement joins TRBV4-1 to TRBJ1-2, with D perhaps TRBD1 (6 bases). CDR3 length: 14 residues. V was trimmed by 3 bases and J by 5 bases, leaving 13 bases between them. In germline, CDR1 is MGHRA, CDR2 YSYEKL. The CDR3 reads CASSQGGTRYGYTF. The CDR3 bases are TGCGCCAGCAGCCAGGGGGGGACAAGGTATGGCTACACCTTC.

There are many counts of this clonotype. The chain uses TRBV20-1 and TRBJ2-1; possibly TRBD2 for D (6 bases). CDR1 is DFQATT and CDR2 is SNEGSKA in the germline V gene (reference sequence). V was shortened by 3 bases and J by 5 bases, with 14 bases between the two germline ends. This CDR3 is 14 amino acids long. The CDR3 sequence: CSASGGPPHNEQFF. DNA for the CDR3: TGCAGTGCTAGCGGAGGGCCACCCCACAATGAGCAGTTCTTC.

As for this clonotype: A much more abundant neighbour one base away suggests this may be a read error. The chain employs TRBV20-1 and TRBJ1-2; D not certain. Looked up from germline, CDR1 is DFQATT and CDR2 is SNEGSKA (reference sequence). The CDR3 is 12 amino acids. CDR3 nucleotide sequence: TGCAGTGATAGATTGGATTACTATGGCTACACCTTC. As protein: CSDRLDYYGYTF.

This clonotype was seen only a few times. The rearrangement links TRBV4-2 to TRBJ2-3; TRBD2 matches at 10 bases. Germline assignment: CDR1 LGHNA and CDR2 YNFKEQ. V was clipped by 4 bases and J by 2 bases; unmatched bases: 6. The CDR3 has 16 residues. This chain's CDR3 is CASSLPSGGITDTQYF. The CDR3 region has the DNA TGTGCCAGCAGCCTCCCTAGCGGGGGTATCACAGATACGCAGTATTTT.

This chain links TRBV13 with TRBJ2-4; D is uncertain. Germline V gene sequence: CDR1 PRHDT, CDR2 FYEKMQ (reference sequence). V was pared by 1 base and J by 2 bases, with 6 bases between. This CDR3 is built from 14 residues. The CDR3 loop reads CASSLDQTKNIQYF. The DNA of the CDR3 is TGTGCCAGCAGCTTAGACCAGACCAAAAACATTCAGTACTTC.